These 27 T cell receptor beta chains were all obtained from the same sample, sequenced in a study of control samples from healthy donors and cancer patients. Using immunoSEQ multiplex PCR, the repertoire was profiled, and TCRdb retains in-frame clones only, with some absent. Of about 150,000 clones in the sample, about nine tenths were seen once. Sequencing was performed on blood. The source is a man between 25 and 39 years old in good health.

The V call is TRBV11-3, the J call TRBJ2-1; 9 bases align to TRBD2. The trim removed 6 bases at V and 5 bases at J, leaving 11 bases unmatched. The CDR3 contains 16 residues. The germline CDR1 and CDR2 sequences are SGHNT and YENEEA. As DNA, the CDR3 is TGTGCCAGCAGTAACCATCTAGCGGGGCTAGACAATGAGCAGTTCTTC. This translates into CASSNHLAGLDNEQFF. Drawing the rest from reference TRBV11-3 and TRBJ2-1, the complete variable domain is EAGVVQSPRYKIIEKKQPVAFWCNPISGHNTLYWYLQNLGQGPELLIRYENEEAVDDSQLPKDRFSAERLKGVDSTLKIQPAELGDSAVYLCASSNHLAGLDNEQFFGPGTRLTVL.

V and J are TRBV9 and TRBJ2-3; D gene uncertain. The CDR3 sequence is 12 residues long. CDR1 is SGDLS and CDR2 is YYNGEE in the germline V gene. Trimming cost V 10 bases and J 3 bases, with 12 bases left between them. The CDR3 DNA reads TGTGCCTCAAAATCCCTAACAGATACGCAGTATTTT. This translates into CASKSLTDTQYF. The variable domain in full, with the rest retrieved from reference TRBV9 and TRBJ2-3, is DSGVTQTPKHLITATGQRVTLRCSPRSGDLSVYWYQQSLDQGLQFLIQYYNGEERAKGNILERFSAQQFPDLHSELNLSSLELGDSALYFCASKSLTDTQYFGPGTRLTVL.

The chain couples TRBV7-3 to TRBJ2-5; 9 nucleotides align to TRBD1. Germline CDR1 is SGHTA and CDR2 is FQGTGA. The CDR3 runs to 14 residues. After removal of 4 bases from V and 7 bases from J, the junction contained 7 bases not matched to a gene. The CDR3 sequence is CASSYGDRVGTQYF. In DNA form, the CDR3 reads TGTGCCAGCAGCTACGGGGACAGGGTTGGGACCCAGTACTTC.

The chain carries TRBV7-2 and TRBJ1-1, with D unresolved. The CDR3 totals 12 residues. CDR1 and CDR2 (germline): SGHTA, FQGNSA. Trimming left V 5 bases short and J 6 bases short, with 10 bases between. CDR3: CASSMQRSEAFF. Here the CDR3 DNA reads TGTGCCAGCAGCATGCAACGATCTGAAGCTTTCTTT.

The genes are TRBV10-3 and TRBJ1-6, with 7 bases identical to TRBD1. From germline, CDR1 is ENHRY and CDR2 SYGVKD. V lost 6 bases to trimming and J lost 7 bases; unmatched junction nucleotides: 3. CDR3 length: 13 amino acids. The CDR3 DNA reads as TGTGCCATCAGAGGGACAGAAAATTCACCCCTCCACTTT. Protein: CAIRGTENSPLHF.

The chain has TRBV7-3 and TRBJ2-3; a weak D match, TRBD2 (6 bases). The CDR3 is 14 amino acids. Per germline, CDR1 SGHTA and CDR2 FQGTGA. V lost 1 base and J lost 5, with 10 bases in between. CDR3 in DNA: TGTGCCAGCAGCTTAAACGGAGGGATAGATACGCAGTATTTT. This gives the protein CASSLNGGIDTQYF.

J is TRBJ1-2 and V is TRBV7-9; tentatively, D is TRBD1 (5 bases). Germline values: CDR1 SEHNR, CDR2 FQNEAQ (reference sequence). CDR3 length equals 15 residues. V lost 5 bases and J lost 4, with 17 bases in between. CDR3: CASSKGLSKAYGYTF. In DNA form, the CDR3 reads TGTGCCAGCAGCAAGGGACTCTCGAAGGCCTATGGCTACACCTTC.

This CDR3 reads CASSEATGTGDSPLHF. The CDR3 DNA sequence: TGTGCCAGCAGTGAAGCTACCGGGACAGGGGATTCACCCCTCCACTTT. The chain links TRBV6-1 to TRBJ1-6, with 10 bases lining up with TRBD1. There are 16 residues in the CDR3. CDR1 is MNHNS, CDR2 SASEGT, per germline. Trimming took 0 bases from V and 8 from J; bases not matched to a gene: 4.

A note on this clone: Different DNA sequences within this sample yield the same CDR3. This sequence joins TRBV28 and TRBJ2-7; 9 positions match TRBD2. V dropped 8 bases and J dropped 7; count of bases not matched to a gene: 6. The CDR3 covers 12 residues. Germline assignment: CDR1 MDHEN and CDR2 SYDVKM. As DNA, the CDR3 is TGTGCCAGCGGCGGGGGGGGTCGGGAGCAGTACTTC. It codes for CASGGGGREQYF. Filled out from reference TRBV28 and TRBJ2-7, the complete variable domain reads DVKVTQSSRYLVKRTGEKVFLECVQDMDHENMFWYRQDPGLGLRLIYFSYDVKMKEKGDIPEGYSVSREKKERFSLILESASTNQTSMYLCASGGGGREQYFGPGTRLTVT.

The V call is TRBV28, the J call TRBJ1-1; D remains ambiguous. V was cut by 4 bases and J by 0 bases, with 9 bases left in between. CDR1 is MDHEN, CDR2 SYDVKM, per germline. The CDR3 extends over 14 amino acids. The CDR3 DNA is TGTGCCAGCAGTTCGGTGCTCATGAACACTGAAGCTTTCTTT. Translation: CASSSVLMNTEAFF.

The V call is TRBV2, the J call TRBJ1-1; D is unclear. The CDR3 is made up of 12 amino acids. CDR1 SNHLY and CDR2 FYNNEI come from the germline V gene. The V and J ends lost 6 bases and 4 bases respectively, with 9 bases between them. The CDR3 nucleotides read TGTGCCAGCAGGTTCACAGCCACTGAAGCTTTCTTT. As protein: CASRFTATEAFF.

CDR3 DNA sequence: TGTGCCAGCAGCTTAGAACGAACAGATCTGTACGATGGCTACACCTTC. This gives the protein CASSLERTDLYDGYTF. The chain employs TRBV7-6 and TRBJ1-2; D gene uncertain. Germline loops: CDR1 SGHVS, CDR2 FNYEAQ. The CDR3 extends over 16 amino acids. V lost 1 base to trimming and J lost 6 bases, with 18 bases between them.

The V call is TRBV9, the J call TRBJ2-7, with D possibly called TRBD1 or TRBD2 (5 bases each). Germline loops: CDR1 SGDLS, CDR2 YYNGEE. CDR3 size: 14 residues. Trimming removed 3 bases at V and 0 bases at J, with 10 bases between. DNA of the CDR3: TGTGCCAGCAGCGCCGGGACCAGCTCCTACGAGCAGTACTTC. This translates into CASSAGTSSYEQYF. The complete variable domain, with remaining parts taken from reference TRBV9 and TRBJ2-7, reads DSGVTQTPKHLITATGQRVTLRCSPRSGDLSVYWYQQSLDQGLQFLIQYYNGEERAKGNILERFSAQQFPDLHSELNLSSLELGDSALYFCASSAGTSSYEQYFGPGTRLTVT.

This clone came up once. The gene calls are TRBV28 and TRBJ2-1; TRBD2 matches 9 bases. J lost 12 bases, V lost 5 bases, and 8 bases had no gene match. CDR1 is MDHEN, CDR2 SYDVKM, per germline. The CDR3 loop spans 13 amino acids. In nucleotides, the CDR3 is TGTGCCAGCAGTGCGGGGGGGGGCCTGGCGCAGTTCTTC. It is translated as CASSAGGGLAQFF.

This chain uses TRBV27 with TRBJ1-2; a possible D gene is TRBD1 (5 bases). V lost 0 bases, J lost 6 bases, and 8 bases lay in between. The CDR3 runs 13 residues. CDR1 and CDR2 from the germline V gene are MNHEY and SMNVEV (reference sequence). This chain's CDR3 is CASSLSGANGYTF. CDR3 coding DNA: TGTGCCAGCAGTTTATCAGGGGCGAATGGCTACACCTTC.

This clone was seen just once. The V call is TRBV28, the J call TRBJ1-5; no reliable D call. Germline V lookup: CDR1 MDHEN, CDR2 SYDVKM. The CDR3 length is 16 residues. Trimming left V 7 bases short and J 0 bases short, with 16 bases between. CDR3 protein: CASTHGRKYSNQPQHF. CDR3 nucleotides: TGTGCCAGCACCCACGGACGGAAGTATAGCAATCAGCCCCAGCATTTT. Drawing the rest from reference TRBV28 and TRBJ1-5, the complete variable domain is DVKVTQSSRYLVKRTGEKVFLECVQDMDHENMFWYRQDPGLGLRLIYFSYDVKMKEKGDIPEGYSVSREKKERFSLILESASTNQTSMYLCASTHGRKYSNQPQHFGDGTRLSIL.

The J gene is TRBJ1-1, the V gene TRBV15, with D possibly being TRBD1 (6 bases). CDR3 length: 15 residues. Per germline, CDR1 LNHNV and CDR2 YYDKDF (reference sequence). The V gene lost 6 bases and the J gene lost 2 bases, with 16 bases spanning the gap. The CDR3 region has the DNA TGTGCCACCAGTCAGGAGGGGGGAGAAAACACTGAAGCTTTCTTT. Residues: CATSQEGGENTEAFF.

The chain is built from TRBV10-1 and TRBJ1-2; possibly TRBD1 for D (6 bases). The CDR3 loop spans 13 amino acids. Trimming removed 4 bases at V and 8 bases at J, with 14 bases between. Germline V lookup: CDR1 WNHNN, CDR2 SYGVQD (reference sequence). CDR3 sequence: CASSGGGYDGYTF. CDR3 DNA sequence: TGCGCCAGCAGTGGAGGGGGGTACGACGGCTACACCTTC.

This clone is a singleton in its sample. V is TRBV6-1 and J is TRBJ1-3; D is possibly TRBD1 (5 bases). The length of the CDR3 is 18 residues. V was pared by 3 bases and J by 1 base, with 19 bases between. Germline V CDR1 and CDR2: MNHNS, SASEGT. CDR3 nucleotide sequence: TGTGCCAGCAGTGAGGGGACTTATGGGGGGAAATCTGGAAACACCATATATTTT. Amino acids: CASSEGTYGGKSGNTIYF.

With regard to this clone: Other DNA sequences in this sample translate to the same CDR3. The J gene is TRBJ2-7, the V gene TRBV9; 7 positions match TRBD1. Germline assignment: CDR1 SGDLS and CDR2 YYNGEE. This CDR3 contains 14 residues. With V trimmed by 0 bases and J by 1 base, 1 base remained unmatched. CDR3 amino acids: CASSVGDSSYEQYF. In DNA form, the CDR3 reads TGTGCCAGCAGCGTAGGGGACAGTTCCTACGAGCAGTACTTC.

Written as DNA, the CDR3 is TGTGCCAGCAGCAAAGAGTTTAGAGGGAGGGCTCATTCACCCCTCCACTTT. Its protein is CASSKEFRGRAHSPLHF. The V gene is TRBV21-1, the J gene TRBJ1-6. TRBV21-1 is noted as a pseudogene. The CDR3 is made up of 17 amino acids.

The chain links TRBV28 to TRBJ1-1, with TRBD1 as a possible D gene (5 bases). V was cut by 5 bases and J by 0 bases, with 10 bases left in between. CDR3 size: 14 residues. CDR1 and CDR2 (germline): MDHEN, SYDVKM. This CDR3 is CASSPRQLNTEAFF. DNA of the CDR3: TGTGCCAGCAGTCCCAGACAGCTGAACACTGAAGCTTTCTTT. Supplemented by reference TRBV28 and TRBJ1-1, the full variable domain reads DVKVTQSSRYLVKRTGEKVFLECVQDMDHENMFWYRQDPGLGLRLIYFSYDVKMKEKGDIPEGYSVSREKKERFSLILESASTNQTSMYLCASSPRQLNTEAFFGQGTRLTVV.

The chain carries TRBV5-1 and TRBJ2-3; D not resolved. The V gene's germline CDR1 is SGHRS and CDR2 YFSETQ. This CDR3 has 17 amino acids. Deletions cut 1 base from V and 4 bases from J, with 19 bases between. This CDR3 is CASSLSEAGPTSDTQYF. Written as DNA, the CDR3 is TGCGCCAGCAGCTTGTCAGAGGCAGGACCGACCTCAGATACGCAGTATTTT.

The chain joins TRBV18 to TRBJ2-1; D call uncertain. The CDR3 spans 17 residues. Germline CDR1 and CDR2: KGHSH and LQKENI. With 0 bases removed from V and 1 base from J, the gap between germline ends came to 13 bases. The chain's CDR3 is CASSPPSGDRSYNEQFF. The CDR3 region has the DNA TGTGCCAGCTCACCACCGTCGGGTGACCGGTCCTACAATGAGCAGTTCTTC.

The chain couples TRBV7-3 to TRBJ1-1; 7 bases map to TRBD1. The V and J ends lost 4 bases and 5 bases, in that order; junction bases with no gene match: 4. Looked up from germline, CDR1 is SGHTA and CDR2 is FQGTGA. The CDR3 has 13 residues. The CDR3 region has the DNA TGTGCCAGCAGCTCGACAGGGCGTACTGAAGCTTTCTTT. Encoded protein: CASSSTGRTEAFF. Full variable domain (outside the CDR3, taken from reference TRBV7-3 and TRBJ1-1): GAGVSQTPSNKVTEKGKYVELRCDPISGHTALYWYRQSLGQGPEFLIYFQGTGAADDSGLPNDRFFAVRPEGSVSTLKIQRTERGDSAVYLCASSSTGRTEAFFGQGTRLTVV.

The genes are TRBV19 and TRBJ2-1; 10 nucleotides match TRBD2. The V segment lost 2 bases and the J segment 4 bases; nucleotides outside the gene matches: 5. The germline CDR1 and CDR2 sequences are LNHDA and SQIVND (reference sequence). This CDR3 spans 16 amino acids. The CDR3 bases are TGTGCCAGTAGTATAAGGACTAGCGGTACATACAATGAGCAGTTCTTC. Residues: CASSIRTSGTYNEQFF. Drawing the rest from reference TRBV19 and TRBJ2-1, the complete variable domain is DGGITQSPKYLFRKEGQNVTLSCEQNLNHDAMYWYRQDPGQGLRLIYYSQIVNDFQKGDIAEGYSVSREKKESFPLTVTSAQKNPTAFYLCASSIRTSGTYNEQFFGPGTRLTVL.

The CDR3 region has the DNA TGTGCCAGCAGTGATTTTAATTCACCCCTCCACTTT. Protein product: CASSDFNSPLHF. The chain uses TRBV2 and TRBJ1-6; D gene unclear. Between the trimmed V and J ends, which lost 3 bases and 6 bases, there was a span of 3 bases. Germline CDR1 is SNHLY and CDR2 is FYNNEI. The CDR3 contains 12 residues.